This is a list of T cell receptor beta chains from one sample in a study of T cell responses to AZD1222 COVID-19 vaccine. The table came from immunoSEQ multiplex PCR; TCRdb's copy has only in-frame clones and leaves some out. The sample includes 200,000 to 250,000 clones, approximately 94% of them seen just once. This sample comprised peripheral blood, obtained 28 days after the second dose of the MenACWY control vaccine. These receptors were taken from an adult who received the MenACWY meningococcal vaccine as a control. The CDR3 runs from the conserved cysteine through the conserved F or W. The D gene is left open where the match is weak. Expanded clones are given a class, and other clones once, few, many or no size at all.

j_call v_call d_call cdr3_length clone_size cdr3_aa cdr3_nt
TRBJ1-1 TRBV6-5 . 13 . CASSYIGNTEAFF TGTGCCAGCAGTTACATTGGAAACACTGAAGCTTTCTTT
TRBJ1-1 TRBV28 . 16 . CASSFSGPGDRTEAFF TGTGCCAGCAGTTTTTCCGGCCCGGGGGATCGCACTGAAGCTTTCTTT
TRBJ2-5 TRBV23-1 . 15 . CASPRERAYQETQYF TGCGCCAGCCCCCGAGAGAGGGCGTACCAAGAGACCCAGTACTTC
TRBJ2-7 TRBV5-1 . 14 . CASSWTASSYEQYF TGCGCCAGCAGCTGGACAGCGAGCTCCTACGAGCAGTACTTC
TRBJ1-3 TRBV5-5 . 16 . CASSFGGSFSGNTIYF TGTGCCAGCAGCTTCGGCGGATCGTTCTCTGGAAACACCATATATTTT
TRBJ1-1 TRBV6-2/TRBV6-3 . 12 . CASSPWGGEAFF TGTGCCAGCAGCCCCTGGGGGGGTGAAGCTTTCTTT
TRBJ2-7 TRBV20-1 . 11 . CSASGLYEQYF TGCAGTGCATCGGGCCTCTACGAGCAGTACTTC
TRBJ2-2 TRBV27 TRBD2 16 . CASSLLRLAGPGELFF TGTGCCAGCAGTCTTCTCCGCCTAGCGGGCCCCGGGGAGCTGTTTTTT
TRBJ1-1 TRBV19 TRBD1 14 . CASRGTGMNTEAFF TGTGCCAGTAGGGGGACAGGGATGAACACTGAAGCTTTCTTT
TRBJ2-5 TRBV12-3/TRBV12-4 . 13 . CASKSEFKETQYF TGTGCCAGCAAGTCGGAGTTTAAAGAGACCCAGTACTTC
TRBJ1-2 TRBV5-1 . 16 . CASSLGRNRDLSGYTF TGCGCCAGCAGCTTGGGAAGAAACCGGGACCTGTCTGGCTACACCTTC
TRBJ2-7 TRBV30 TRBD1 14 . CAWRSLDRVKEQYF TGTGCCTGGAGGAGCCTAGACAGGGTGAAAGAGCAGTACTTC
TRBJ2-7 TRBV6-5 . 14 . CASSSPIDNHEQYF TGTGCCAGCAGTTCCCCCATTGATAACCACGAGCAGTACTTC
TRBJ2-1 TRBV6-5 . 15 . CASSRTFQLYNEQFF TGTGCCAGCAGTAGGACCTTTCAACTTTACAATGAGCAGTTCTTC
TRBJ2-1 TRBV7-3 TRBD2 16 once CASSPSGLAGGKEQFF TGTGCCAGCAGCCCAAGTGGGCTAGCGGGAGGGAAGGAGCAGTTCTTC
TRBJ2-5 TRBV7-3 . 13 . CASSAGTKETQYF TGTGCCAGCAGCGCAGGGACCAAAGAGACCCAGTACTTC
TRBJ1-4 TRBV4-1 . 13 . CASSQVWGEKLFF TGCGCCAGCAGCCAAGTATGGGGGGAAAAACTGTTTTTT
TRBJ2-7 TRBV30 . 13 . CAWSVKIDYEQYF TGTGCCTGGAGTGTAAAAATAGACTACGAGCAGTACTTC
TRBJ1-5 TRBV19 TRBD1 14 once CASTRGGSNQPQHF TGTGCCAGTACCAGGGGGGGCTCCAATCAGCCCCAGCATTTT
TRBJ2-4 TRBV28 . 14 . CASSFGEDSNIQYF TGTGCCAGCAGTTTCGGGGAGGACTCTAACATTCAGTACTTC
TRBJ2-2 TRBV9 . 14 . CASSATEYTGELFF TGTGCCAGCAGCGCGACGGAATACACCGGGGAGCTGTTTTTT
TRBJ2-1 TRBV7-9 . 15 . CASSLRTDSYNEQFF TGTGCCAGCAGCCTAAGGACGGACTCCTACAATGAGCAGTTCTTC
TRBJ1-3 TRBV5-8 . 16 . CASSLFPGLSGNTIYF TGTGCCAGCAGCTTGTTCCCGGGACTATCTGGAAACACCATATATTTT
TRBJ1-6 TRBV30 . 14 . CAWRLSSYNSPLHF TGTGCCTGGAGACTAAGCTCCTATAATTCACCCCTCCACTTT
TRBJ2-7 TRBV9 TRBD1 15 . CASSPTGDPSYEQYF TGTGCCAGCAGCCCTACAGGGGATCCGTCCTACGAGCAGTACTTC
TRBJ1-6 TRBV7-9 . 16 . CASSPLRGSSDSPLHF TGTGCCAGCAGCCCATTACGGGGGTCAAGCGATTCACCCCTCCACTTT
TRBJ2-2 TRBV18 TRBD1 16 . CASSPGQGLISGELFF TGTGCCAGCTCACCGGGACAGGGGCTTATATCCGGGGAGCTGTTTTTT
TRBJ1-2 TRBV5-1 . 13 . CASSLAVFEGYTF TGCGCCAGCAGCTTGGCCGTATTTGAAGGCTACACCTTC
TRBJ2-3 TRBV5-4 . 15 . CASSGAGTSTDTQYF TGTGCCAGCAGCGGGGCAGGGACTAGCACAGATACGCAGTATTTT
TRBJ1-1 TRBV28 . 14 . CASSALRDATEAFF TGTGCCAGCAGTGCCCTCCGGGACGCAACTGAAGCTTTCTTT
TRBJ2-5 TRBV28 . 13 . CASSDPGSETQYF TGTGCCAGCAGTGATCCAGGGTCGGAGACCCAGTACTTC
TRBJ1-4 TRBV19 . 14 . CASRSKATNEKLFF TGTGCCAGTAGGTCGAAAGCAACTAATGAAAAACTGTTTTTT
TRBJ2-2 TRBV7-7 . 16 . CASSRNPLPGTGELFF TGTGCTAGCAGCCGTAACCCACTGCCTGGCACCGGGGAGCTGTTTTTT
TRBJ2-1 TRBV4-3 TRBD2 17 . CASSHASSGGSYNEQFF TGCGCCAGCAGCCATGCTTCCAGCGGGGGATCCTACAATGAGCAGTTCTTC
TRBJ1-5 TRBV25-1 . 15 . CASSEGGVPNQPQHF TGTGCCAGCAGTGAAGGGGGGGTCCCGAATCAGCCCCAGCATTTT
TRBJ1-4 TRBV2 . 14 . CASSETGNDRKLFF TGTGCCAGCAGTGAAACAGGGAACGATCGAAAACTGTTTTTT
TRBJ2-4 TRBV24-1 TRBD1 13 . CATSERQGQIQYF TGTGCCACCAGTGAGCGACAGGGGCAGATTCAGTACTTC
TRBJ2-2 TRBV28 TRBD2 17 . CASSLTSGGADTGELFF TGTGCCAGCAGTTTAACTAGCGGGGGGGCCGACACCGGGGAGCTGTTTTTT
TRBJ2-2 TRBV19 . 13 . CASTIADTGELFF TGTGCCAGTACCATCGCGGACACCGGGGAGCTGTTTTTT
TRBJ1-5 TRBV28 . 17 . CASSLPLPGGAYQPQHF TGTGCCAGCAGTTTACCACTTCCGGGGGGCGCGTATCAGCCCCAGCATTTT
TRBJ2-5 TRBV6-5 . 12 . CASSRSGETQYF TGTGCCAGCAGTAGATCAGGGGAGACCCAGTACTTC
TRBJ2-7 TRBV7-9 . 17 . CASSLNHGGGDSYEQYF TGTGCCAGCAGCCTAAACCATGGGGGCGGCGACTCCTACGAGCAGTACTTC
TRBJ1-4 TRBV2 . 10 . CASRVEKLFF TGTGCCAGCAGGGTAGAAAAACTGTTTTTT
TRBJ2-1 TRBV2 . 15 . CASSELRVSYNEQFF TGTGCCAGCAGTGAACTCAGGGTCTCCTACAATGAGCAGTTCTTC
TRBJ2-5 TRBV19 TRBD1 15 . CASSTGDRWQETQYF TGTGCCAGTAGTACAGGGGACAGGTGGCAAGAGACCCAGTACTTC